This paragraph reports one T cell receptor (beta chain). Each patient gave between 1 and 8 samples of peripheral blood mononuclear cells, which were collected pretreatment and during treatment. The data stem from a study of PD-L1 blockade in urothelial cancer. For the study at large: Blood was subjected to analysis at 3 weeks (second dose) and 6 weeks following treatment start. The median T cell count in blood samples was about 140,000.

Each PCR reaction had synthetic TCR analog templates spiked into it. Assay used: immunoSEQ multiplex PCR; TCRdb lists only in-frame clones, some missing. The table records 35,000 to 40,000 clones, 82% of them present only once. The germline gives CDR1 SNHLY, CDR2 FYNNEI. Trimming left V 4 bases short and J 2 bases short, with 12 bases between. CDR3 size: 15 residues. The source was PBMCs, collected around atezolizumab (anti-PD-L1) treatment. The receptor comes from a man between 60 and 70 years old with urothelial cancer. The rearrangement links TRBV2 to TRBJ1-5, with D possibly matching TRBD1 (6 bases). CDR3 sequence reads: CASSGAGARNQPQHF. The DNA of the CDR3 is TGTGCCAGCAGTGGAGCAGGGGCTCGCAATCAGCCCCAGCATTTT. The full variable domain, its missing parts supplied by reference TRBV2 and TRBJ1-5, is EPEVTQTPSHQVTQMGQEVILRCVPISNHLYFYWYRQILGQKVEFLVSFYNNEISEKSEIFDDQFSVERPDGSNFTLKIRSTKLEDSAMYFCASSGAGARNQPQHFGDGTRLSIL.